This section outlines one T cell receptor (beta chain) sequence together with its context. The record originates from a study of CD8 T cells in Susac syndrome. Random hexamers primed reverse transcription of 0.5 to 1 ug RNA. Across 54 Vbeta and 13 Jbeta, immunoSEQ multiplex PCR amplified TCR beta CDR3. TCRdb fed the immunoSEQ multiplex PCR reads into MiXCR, producing one record per CDR3 protein. The table has under 550,000 distinct CDR3 sequences, around 85% seen once. The germline CDR1 and CDR2 sequences are MDHEN and SYDVKM. Trimming shortened V by 3 bases and J by 2 bases, and 10 bases separated the two germline ends. The CDR3 is 14 residues long. The study sequenced TCR beta in blood CD8+ and CD4+ T cells.

Material: CD8+ T cells from PBMCs. The chain joins TRBV28 to TRBJ1-1; D unresolved. The sequence came from a human donor with multiple sclerosis. CDR3 residues: CASSLGMLNTEAFF. The CDR3 DNA sequence: TGTGCCAGCAGTTTGGGGATGCTAAACACTGAAGCTTTCTTT.